This TCR beta chain was documented in a study of control samples from healthy donors and cancer patients. Germline-derived CDR1 and CDR2 are MDHEN and SYDVKM. The CDR3 sequence is 16 residues long. Trimming took off 7 bases at V and 1 base at J, with 18 bases between the two ends. The data were produced by immunoSEQ multiplex PCR, yet TCRdb's version contains in-frame clones alone and is incomplete. The repertoire holds approximately 86,000 clones, with around 86% as singletons. Source material: blood. The chain couples TRBV28 to TRBJ2-3; D is possibly TRBD2 (6 bases). This clonotype was sampled from a man younger than 40 in good health. The CDR3 sequence: CASTVRPGLGTDTQYF. In DNA form, the CDR3 reads TGTGCCAGCACGGTCCGCCCGGGACTTGGCACAGATACGCAGTATTTT.